The clone carrying this TCR beta chain was observed many times. What it binds is not known. The record originates from a study of T-cell reconstitution after alpha-beta-depleted transplantation in children. Findings and limits, study-wide: Elevated TCRbeta diversity at day 60 was traced, in some patients, to surviving recipient T cells and thymic progenitors.

Germline CDR1 MGHRA, CDR2 YSYEKL. Trimming left V 0 bases short and J 3 bases short, with 9 bases between. The CDR3 has 15 amino acids. The library targeted TCRbeta and was prepared with unique molecular identifiers. In TCRdb, the PCR reads were re-called with MiXCR into one record per CDR3 protein. The table lists over 150,000 distinct CDR3 sequences, about 6% of them singletons. The clonotype comes from a girl under three years old with combined immunodeficiency, due to receive a stem cell transplant. Material: PBMCs, obtained before TCRalphabeta/CD19-depleted stem cell transplant. The rearrangement uses TRBV4-1 and TRBJ2-1, with D uncertain. In nucleotides, the CDR3 is TGCGCCAGCAGCCAAGATGTGGGTCTCTACAATGAGCAGTTCTTC. This translates into CASSQDVGLYNEQFF.